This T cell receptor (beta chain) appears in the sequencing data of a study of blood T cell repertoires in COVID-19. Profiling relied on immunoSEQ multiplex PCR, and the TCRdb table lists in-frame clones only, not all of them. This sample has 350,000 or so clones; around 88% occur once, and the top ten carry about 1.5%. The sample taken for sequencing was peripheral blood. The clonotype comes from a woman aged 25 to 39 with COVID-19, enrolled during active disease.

As DNA, the CDR3 is TGCGCCAGCAGCTTCGGTGATAATGAGCAGTTCTTC. As protein: CASSFGDNEQFF. The chain has TRBV5-1 and TRBJ2-1; D is uncertain. V gave up 2 bases and J gave up 7 bases, with 7 bases separating them. Germline CDR1 reads SGHRS; CDR2 reads YFSETQ. The CDR3 has 12 residues.